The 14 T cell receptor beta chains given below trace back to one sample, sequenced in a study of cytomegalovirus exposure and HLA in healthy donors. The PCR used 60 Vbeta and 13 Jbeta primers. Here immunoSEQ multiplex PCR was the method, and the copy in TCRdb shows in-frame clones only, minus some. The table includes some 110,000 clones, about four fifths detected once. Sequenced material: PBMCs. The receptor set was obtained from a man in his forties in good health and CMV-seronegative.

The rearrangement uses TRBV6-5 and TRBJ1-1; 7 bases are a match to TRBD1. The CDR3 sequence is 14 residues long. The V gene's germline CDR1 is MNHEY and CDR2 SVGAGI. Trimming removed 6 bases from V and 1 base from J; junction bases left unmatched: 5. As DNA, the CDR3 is TGTGCCAGCAGCCCGGGACAGTCGAACACTGAAGCTTTCTTT. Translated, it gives CASSPGQSNTEAFF.

The CDR3 spells CASSVAGSYEQYF. The CDR3 DNA is TGTGCCAGCAGCGTAGCGGGCTCCTACGAGCAGTACTTC. This chain joins TRBV9 and TRBJ2-7; no clear D. Germline values: CDR1 SGDLS, CDR2 YYNGEE. CDR3 length equals 13 residues. V was pared by 0 bases and J by 0 bases, with 4 bases between.

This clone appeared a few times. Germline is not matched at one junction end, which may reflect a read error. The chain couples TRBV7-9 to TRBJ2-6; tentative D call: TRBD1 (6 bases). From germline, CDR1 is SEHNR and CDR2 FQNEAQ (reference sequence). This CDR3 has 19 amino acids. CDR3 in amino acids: CASSLKRTANLSGANVLTF. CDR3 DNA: TGTGCCAGCAGCCTAAAAAGGACAGCTAACCTCTCTGGTGCCAACGTCCTGACTTTC.

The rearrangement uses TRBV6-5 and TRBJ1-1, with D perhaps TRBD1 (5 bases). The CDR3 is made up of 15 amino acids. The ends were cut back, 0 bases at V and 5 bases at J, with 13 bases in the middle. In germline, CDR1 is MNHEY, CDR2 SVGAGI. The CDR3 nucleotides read TGTGCCAGCAGTTACTCTTTCCTGGGGGGGACTGAAGCTTTCTTT. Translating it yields CASSYSFLGGTEAFF.

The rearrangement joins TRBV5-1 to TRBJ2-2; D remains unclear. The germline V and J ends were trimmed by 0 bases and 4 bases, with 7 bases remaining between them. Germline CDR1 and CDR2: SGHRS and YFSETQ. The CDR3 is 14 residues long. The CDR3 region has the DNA TGCGCCAGCAGCTTGGTTTACAGCACCGGGGAGCTGTTTTTT. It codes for CASSLVYSTGELFF.

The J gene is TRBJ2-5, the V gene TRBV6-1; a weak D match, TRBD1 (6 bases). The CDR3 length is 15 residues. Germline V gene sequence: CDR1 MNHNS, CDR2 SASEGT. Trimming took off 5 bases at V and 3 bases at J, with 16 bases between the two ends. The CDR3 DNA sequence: TGTGCCAGCAGTAGGGCAGGGGCCGGGAAAGAGACCCAGTACTTC. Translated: CASSRAGAGKETQYF.

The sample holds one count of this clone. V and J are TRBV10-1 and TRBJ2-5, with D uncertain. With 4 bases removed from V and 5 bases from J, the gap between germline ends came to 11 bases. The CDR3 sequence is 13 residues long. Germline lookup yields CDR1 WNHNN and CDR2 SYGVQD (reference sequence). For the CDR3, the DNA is TGCGCCAGCAGTGCAGGATTTTCGGAGACCCAGTACTTC. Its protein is CASSAGFSETQYF.

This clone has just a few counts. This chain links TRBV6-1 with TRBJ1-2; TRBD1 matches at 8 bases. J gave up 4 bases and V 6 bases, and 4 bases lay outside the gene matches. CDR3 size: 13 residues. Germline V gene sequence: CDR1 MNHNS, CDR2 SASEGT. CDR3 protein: CASSRDRLYGYTF. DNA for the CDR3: TGTGCCAGCAGCCGGGACAGGCTCTATGGCTACACCTTC.

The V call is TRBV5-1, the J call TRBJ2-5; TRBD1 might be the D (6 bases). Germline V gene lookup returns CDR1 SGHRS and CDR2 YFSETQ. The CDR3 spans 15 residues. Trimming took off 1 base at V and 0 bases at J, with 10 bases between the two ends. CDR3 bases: TGCGCCAGCAGCTTGCCTGCAGGGGACCAAGAGACCCAGTACTTC. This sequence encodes CASSLPAGDQETQYF.

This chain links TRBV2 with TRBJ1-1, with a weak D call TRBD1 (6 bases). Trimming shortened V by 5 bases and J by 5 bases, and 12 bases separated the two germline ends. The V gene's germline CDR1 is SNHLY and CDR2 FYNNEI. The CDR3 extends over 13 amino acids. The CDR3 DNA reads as TGTGCCAGCAGTAGGACAGCTCAAACTGAAGCTTTCTTT. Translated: CASSRTAQTEAFF.

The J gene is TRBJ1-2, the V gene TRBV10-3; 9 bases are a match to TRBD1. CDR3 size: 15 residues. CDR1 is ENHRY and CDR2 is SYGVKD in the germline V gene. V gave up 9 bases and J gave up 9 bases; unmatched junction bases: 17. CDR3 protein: CAISHPGTGPTRYTF. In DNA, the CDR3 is TGTGCCATAAGCCATCCCGGGACAGGGCCTACTCGCTACACCTTC.

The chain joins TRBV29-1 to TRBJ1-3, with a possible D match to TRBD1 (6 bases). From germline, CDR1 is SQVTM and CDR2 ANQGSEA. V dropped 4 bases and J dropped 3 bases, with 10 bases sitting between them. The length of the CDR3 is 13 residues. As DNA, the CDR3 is TGCAGCGTTGGTCAGGGGCTTGGAAACACCATATATTTT. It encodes CSVGQGLGNTIYF.

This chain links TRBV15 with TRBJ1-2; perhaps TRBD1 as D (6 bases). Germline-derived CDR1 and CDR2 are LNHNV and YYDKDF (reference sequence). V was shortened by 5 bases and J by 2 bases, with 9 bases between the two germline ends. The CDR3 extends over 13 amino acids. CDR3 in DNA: TGTGCCACCAGCCAACAGGGAAACTATGGCTACACCTTC. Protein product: CATSQQGNYGYTF.

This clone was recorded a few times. In DNA form, the CDR3 reads TGCGCCAGCAGCCAAGATGCCCCGGGGGGGAACACCGGGGAGCTGTTTTTT. This codes for CASSQDAPGGNTGELFF. This sequence joins TRBV4-1 and TRBJ2-2; TRBD2 agrees at 7 bases. The CDR3 loop spans 17 amino acids. Germline CDR1 reads MGHRA; CDR2 reads YSYEKL. The ends lost 0 bases at V and 1 base at J; junction bases unmatched: 5.